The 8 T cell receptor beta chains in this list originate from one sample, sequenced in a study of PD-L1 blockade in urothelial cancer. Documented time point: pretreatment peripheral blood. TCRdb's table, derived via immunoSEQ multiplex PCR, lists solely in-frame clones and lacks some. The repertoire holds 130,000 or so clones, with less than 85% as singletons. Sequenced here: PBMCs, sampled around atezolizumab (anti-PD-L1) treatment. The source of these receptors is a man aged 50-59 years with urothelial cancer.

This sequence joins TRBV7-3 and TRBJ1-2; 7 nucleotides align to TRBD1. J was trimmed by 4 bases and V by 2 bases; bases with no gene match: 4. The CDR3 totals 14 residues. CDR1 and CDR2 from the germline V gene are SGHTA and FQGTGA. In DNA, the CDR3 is TGTGCCAGCAGCTTAGGCCGGGACAGCTATGGCTACACCTTC. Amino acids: CASSLGRDSYGYTF.

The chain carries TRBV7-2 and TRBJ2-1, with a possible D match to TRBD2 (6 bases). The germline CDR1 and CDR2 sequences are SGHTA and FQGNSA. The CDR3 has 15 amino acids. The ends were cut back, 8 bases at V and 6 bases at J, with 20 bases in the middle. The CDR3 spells CASGLASGSGNEQFF. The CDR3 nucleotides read TGTGCCAGCGGCCTAGCAAGCGGGTCGGGCAATGAGCAGTTCTTC.

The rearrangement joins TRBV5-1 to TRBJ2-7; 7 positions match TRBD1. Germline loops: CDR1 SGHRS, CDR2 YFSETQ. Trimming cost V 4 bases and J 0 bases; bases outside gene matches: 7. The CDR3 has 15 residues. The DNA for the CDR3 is TGCGCCAGCAGCCTGTCGACAGGGAACTCCTACGAGCAGTACTTC. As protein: CASSLSTGNSYEQYF.

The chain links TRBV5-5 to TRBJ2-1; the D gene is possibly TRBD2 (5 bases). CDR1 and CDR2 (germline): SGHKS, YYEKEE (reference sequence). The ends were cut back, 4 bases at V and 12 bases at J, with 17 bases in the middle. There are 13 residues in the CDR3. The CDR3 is CASSPGGAAWQFF. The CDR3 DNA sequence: TGTGCCAGCAGCCCCGGAGGCGCGGCTTGGCAGTTCTTC.

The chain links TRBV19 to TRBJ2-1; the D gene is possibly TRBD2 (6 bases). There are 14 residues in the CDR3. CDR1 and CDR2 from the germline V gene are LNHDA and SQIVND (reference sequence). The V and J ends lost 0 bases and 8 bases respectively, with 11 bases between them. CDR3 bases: TGTGCCAGTAGTATAGATCTACTAGCTTATGAGCAGTTCTTC. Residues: CASSIDLLAYEQFF.

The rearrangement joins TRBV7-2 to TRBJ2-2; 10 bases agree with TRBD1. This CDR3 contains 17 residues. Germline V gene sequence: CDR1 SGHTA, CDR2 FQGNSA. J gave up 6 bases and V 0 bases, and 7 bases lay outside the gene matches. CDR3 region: CASSLAAGTGAAGELFF. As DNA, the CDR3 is TGTGCCAGCAGCTTAGCCGCAGGGACAGGGGCGGCCGGGGAGCTGTTTTTT.

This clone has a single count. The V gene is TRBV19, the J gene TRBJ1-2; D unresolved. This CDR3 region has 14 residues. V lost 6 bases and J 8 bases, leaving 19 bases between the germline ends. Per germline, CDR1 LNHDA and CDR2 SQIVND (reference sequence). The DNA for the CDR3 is TGTGCCAGTAGGTACCGGGATGCAGTGGAAGGCTACACCTTC. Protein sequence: CASRYRDAVEGYTF.

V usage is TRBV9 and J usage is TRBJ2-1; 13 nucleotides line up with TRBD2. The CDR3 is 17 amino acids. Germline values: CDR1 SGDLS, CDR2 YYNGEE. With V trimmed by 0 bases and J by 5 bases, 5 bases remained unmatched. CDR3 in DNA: TGTGCCAGCAGCGTAGGCGAGGGACTAGCGGGGAACAATGAGCAGTTCTTC. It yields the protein CASSVGEGLAGNNEQFF.